This TCR beta chain originates from a study of cytomegalovirus exposure and HLA in healthy donors. The CDR3 is 13 amino acids. Trimming pared 3 bases from V and 1 base from J, leaving 9 bases between. Germline V CDR1 and CDR2: GTSNPN, SVGIG (reference sequence). PCR amplification relied on 60 Vbeta primers (plus 13 Jbeta primers). Assay: immunoSEQ multiplex PCR; the TCRdb copy retains only in-frame clones and omits some. The sample shows about 160,000 clones, 80% of them seen only once. General study points: Later genetic work tied a missense DCLRE1C variant to beta-chain V and J trimming. Among immune exposure information, only CMV serostatus was available.

This clone was seen more than once but under ten times. Its specificity is not known. The specimen was PBMCs. This clonotype originated in a male donor in good health and CMV-seropositive. The chain combines TRBV30 with TRBJ1-1; D uncertain. This chain's CDR3 is CAWRILWNTEAFF. The CDR3 nucleotides are TGTGCCTGGAGGATACTGTGGAACACTGAAGCTTTCTTT.